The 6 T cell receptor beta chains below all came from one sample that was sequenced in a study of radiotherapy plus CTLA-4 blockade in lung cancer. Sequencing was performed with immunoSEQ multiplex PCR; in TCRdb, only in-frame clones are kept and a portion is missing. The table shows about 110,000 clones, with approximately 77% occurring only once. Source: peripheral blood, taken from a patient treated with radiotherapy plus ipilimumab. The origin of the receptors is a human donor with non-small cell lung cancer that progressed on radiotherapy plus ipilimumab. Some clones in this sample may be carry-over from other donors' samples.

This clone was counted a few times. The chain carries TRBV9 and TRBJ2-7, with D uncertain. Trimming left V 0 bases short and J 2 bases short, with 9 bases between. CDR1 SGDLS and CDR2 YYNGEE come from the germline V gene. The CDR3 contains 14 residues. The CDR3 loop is CASSVGVGPYEQYF. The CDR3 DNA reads TGTGCCAGCAGCGTAGGGGTAGGTCCCTACGAGCAGTACTTC. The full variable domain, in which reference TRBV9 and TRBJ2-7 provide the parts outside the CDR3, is DSGVTQTPKHLITATGQRVTLRCSPRSGDLSVYWYQQSLDQGLQFLIQYYNGEERAKGNILERFSAQQFPDLHSELNLSSLELGDSALYFCASSVGVGPYEQYFGPGTRLTVT.

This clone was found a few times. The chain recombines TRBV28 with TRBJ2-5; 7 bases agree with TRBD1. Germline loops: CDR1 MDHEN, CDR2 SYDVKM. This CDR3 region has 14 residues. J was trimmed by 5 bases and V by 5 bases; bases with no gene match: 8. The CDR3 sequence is CASSVTGNRETQYF. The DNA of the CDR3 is TGTGCCAGCAGTGTGACAGGGAACAGGGAGACCCAGTACTTC.

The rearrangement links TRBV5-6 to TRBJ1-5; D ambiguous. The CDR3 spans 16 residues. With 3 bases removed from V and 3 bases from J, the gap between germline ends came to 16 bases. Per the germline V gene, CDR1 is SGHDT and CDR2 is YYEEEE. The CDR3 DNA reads TGTGCCAGCAGCTACATGGACGAGGATAACAATCAGCCCCAGCATTTT. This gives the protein CASSYMDEDNNQPQHF.

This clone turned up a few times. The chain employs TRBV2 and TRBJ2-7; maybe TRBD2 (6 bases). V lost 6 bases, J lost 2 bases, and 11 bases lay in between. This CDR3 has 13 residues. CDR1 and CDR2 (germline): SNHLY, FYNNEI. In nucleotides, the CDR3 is TGTGCCAGCAGGGGGGGAGACACCTACGAGCAGTACTTC. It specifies CASRGGDTYEQYF.

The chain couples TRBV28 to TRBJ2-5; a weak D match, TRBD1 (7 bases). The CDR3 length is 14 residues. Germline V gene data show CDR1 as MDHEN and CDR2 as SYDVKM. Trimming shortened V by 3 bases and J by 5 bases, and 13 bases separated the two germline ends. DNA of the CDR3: TGTGCCAGCAGTTTGACTCCAGGGGGGGAGACCCAGTACTTC. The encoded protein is CASSLTPGGETQYF.

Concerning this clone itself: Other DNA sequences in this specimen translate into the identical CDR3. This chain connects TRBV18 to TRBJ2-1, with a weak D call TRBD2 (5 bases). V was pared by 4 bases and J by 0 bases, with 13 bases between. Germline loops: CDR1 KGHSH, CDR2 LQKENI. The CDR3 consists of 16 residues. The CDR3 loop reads CASSQTRAGSYNEQFF. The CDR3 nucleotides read TGTGCCAGCTCACAAACTAGGGCGGGCTCCTACAATGAGCAGTTCTTC.